The 28 T cell receptor beta chains in this list originate from one sample, sequenced in a study of early T cells in non-severe SARS-CoV-2 infection. TCRdb reprocessed the 5' RACE reads with MiXCR, giving one entry per CDR3 protein. The repertoire holds about 70,000 distinct CDR3 sequences, with around an eighth as singletons. The sample was whole blood. The receptors derive from an adult who was a healthcare worker with PCR-confirmed SARS-CoV-2 infection or an uninfected control (not recorded which).

In this sample, this clonotype turned up many times. The V call is TRBV12-3 or TRBV12-4, the J call TRBJ2-2; D uncertain. The CDR3 is made up of 13 amino acids. V was shortened by 6 bases and J by 4 bases, with 9 bases between the two germline ends. CDR3 sequence: CASSWRGTGELFF. The CDR3 nucleotides are TGTGCCAGCAGCTGGAGAGGCACCGGGGAGCTGTTTTTT.

This clonotype has a count of ten or more. This chain links TRBV12-3 or TRBV12-4 with TRBJ2-3; 8 nucleotides match TRBD2. This CDR3 is 13 amino acids long. The V gene end was trimmed by 6 bases and the J gene end by 1 base; junction bases not matched to a gene: 0. Here the CDR3 DNA reads TGTGCCAGCAGGACTAGCGGCACAGATACGCAGTATTTT. Protein product: CASRTSGTDTQYF.

This clonotype was counted at least ten times. V and J are TRBV7-2 and TRBJ2-3; D not certain. This CDR3 region has 14 residues. Trimming took off 0 bases at V and 6 bases at J, with 10 bases between the two ends. Germline V CDR1 and CDR2: SGHTA, FQGNSA. CDR3: CASSLAAYGDTQYF. The DNA for the CDR3 is TGTGCCAGCAGCTTAGCAGCGTACGGGGATACGCAGTATTTT. Drawing the rest from reference TRBV7-2 and TRBJ2-3, the complete variable domain is GAGVSQSPSNKVTEKGKDVELRCDPISGHTALYWYRQSLGQGLEFLIYFQGNSAPDKSGLPSDRFSAERTGGSVSTLTIQRTQQEDSAVYLCASSLAAYGDTQYFGPGTRLTVL.

This clonotype has a count of ten or more. The chain uses TRBV27 and TRBJ2-6; D is possibly TRBD2 (5 bases). Trimming pared 2 bases from V and 0 bases from J, leaving 14 bases between. The CDR3 runs to 18 residues. CDR1 is MNHEY, CDR2 SMNVEV, per germline (reference sequence). CDR3 region: CASSLRTGLASGANVLTF. DNA for the CDR3: TGTGCCAGCAGTTTACGGACGGGATTAGCCTCTGGGGCCAACGTCCTGACTTTC. Full variable domain (missing parts from reference TRBV27 and TRBJ2-6): EAQVTQNPRYLITVTGKKLTVTCSQNMNHEYMSWYRQDPGLGLRQIYYSMNVEVTDKGDVPEGYKVSRKEKRNFPLILESPSPNQTSLYFCASSLRTGLASGANVLTFGAGSRLTVL.

This clonotype was seen a few times. The J gene is TRBJ2-2, the V gene TRBV9; 7 positions agree with TRBD1. This CDR3 region has 15 residues. J lost 1 base, V lost 3 bases, and 3 bases had no gene match. Germline V CDR1 and CDR2: SGDLS, YYNGEE. The CDR3 loop is CASSAWTGNTGELFF. The CDR3 DNA reads as TGTGCCAGCAGCGCATGGACAGGGAACACCGGGGAGCTGTTTTTT.

The chain couples TRBV5-6 to TRBJ1-1, with D unclear. Germline V CDR1 and CDR2: SGHDT, YYEEEE. CDR3 length equals 14 residues. The V end was cut by 0 bases, the J end by 3 bases, with 9 bases between. The CDR3 region has the DNA TGTGCCAGCAGCTTGGCCCACAGTTACACTGAAGCTTTCTTT. This encodes CASSLAHSYTEAFF.

This clonotype was counted at least ten times. The V gene is TRBV24-1, the J gene TRBJ2-1, with 10 bases identical to TRBD1. This CDR3 contains 18 residues. Germline CDR1 is KGHDR and CDR2 is SFDVKD. V dropped 5 bases and J dropped 0; count of bases not matched to a gene: 9. The CDR3 sequence: CATSARQGAQSSYNEQFF. CDR3 nucleotide sequence: TGTGCCACCAGTGCTAGACAGGGGGCTCAGAGCTCCTACAATGAGCAGTTCTTC.

This clonotype was recorded at least ten times. The chain carries TRBV20-1 and TRBJ2-1, with 7 bases matching TRBD2. Germline V gene data show CDR1 as DFQATT and CDR2 as SNEGSKA (reference sequence). This CDR3 has 13 amino acids. Trimming took 3 bases from V and 7 from J; bases not matched to a gene: 6. Written as DNA, the CDR3 is TGCAGTGCTAGTCCTAGCGGACAAAATGAGCAGTTCTTC. Its protein product is CSASPSGQNEQFF.

This sequence joins TRBV13 and TRBJ2-7; D uncertain. V gave up 9 bases and J gave up 0 bases, with 12 bases separating them. The CDR3 length is 13 residues. Germline CDR1 is PRHDT and CDR2 is FYEKMQ (reference sequence). CDR3 sequence: CASGPAPSYEQYF. DNA for the CDR3: TGTGCCAGTGGCCCTGCCCCCTCCTACGAGCAGTACTTC.

Remarks on this clonotype: This could be a read error, since a much larger clone is one nucleotide away. The V and J genes are TRBV19 and TRBJ1-5; D is ambiguous. From germline, CDR1 is LNHDA and CDR2 SQIVND (reference sequence). The V and J ends lost 6 bases and 1 base respectively, with 13 bases between them. The CDR3 length is 15 residues. This CDR3 is CASRSLSGSNQPQHF. For the CDR3, the DNA is TGTGCCAGTAGGTCTCTGAGCGGCAGCAATCAGCCCCAGCATTTT.

This clonotype came up many times. The V call is TRBV24-1, the J call TRBJ2-5, with unresolved D. This CDR3 is built from 13 residues. Trimming took off 6 bases at V and 7 bases at J, with 14 bases between the two ends. Germline loops: CDR1 KGHDR, CDR2 SFDVKD. The CDR3, as DNA: TGTGCCACCAGTAACTTGGGCAGGCCGACCCAGTACTTC. Translation: CATSNLGRPTQYF.

The table lists this clonotype with a few counts. The chain couples TRBV11-2 to TRBJ2-4; D uncertain. The CDR3 sequence is 13 residues long. Per the germline V gene, CDR1 is SGHAT and CDR2 is FQNNGV. The V and J ends lost 6 bases and 0 bases respectively, with 6 bases between them. Here the CDR3 DNA reads TGTGCCAGCAGTTACTTAGCCAAAAACATTCAGTACTTC. Amino acids: CASSYLAKNIQYF.

The rearrangement links TRBV7-2 to TRBJ2-2; D assignment may be TRBD1 or TRBD2 (5 bases each). This CDR3 has 15 amino acids. The ends were cut back, 3 bases at V and 1 base at J, with 9 bases in the middle. CDR1 and CDR2 from the germline V gene are SGHTA and FQGNSA. CDR3 bases: TGTGCCAGCAGCTTCGCAGGGAGGAACACCGGGGAGCTGTTTTTT. As protein: CASSFAGRNTGELFF.

In this sample, this clonotype turned up many times. The V gene is TRBV28, the J gene TRBJ1-6, with D unresolved. CDR3 length equals 11 residues. CDR1 is MDHEN, CDR2 SYDVKM, per germline. Trimming stripped 6 bases from V and 6 bases from J, with 3 bases between. CDR3 protein: CASSINSPLHF. The CDR3 DNA reads TGTGCCAGCAGCATTAATTCACCCCTCCACTTT. The variable domain in full, with the rest retrieved from reference TRBV28 and TRBJ1-6, is DVKVTQSSRYLVKRTGEKVFLECVQDMDHENMFWYRQDPGLGLRLIYFSYDVKMKEKGDIPEGYSVSREKKERFSLILESASTNQTSMYLCASSINSPLHFGNGTRLTVT.

This clonotype occurred many times. V usage is TRBV7-6 and J usage is TRBJ2-5; 11 bases match TRBD2. The CDR3 covers 16 residues. V shed 5 bases and J 2 bases; nucleotides not matched to a gene: 7. CDR1 and CDR2 from the germline V gene are SGHVS and FNYEAQ. The chain's CDR3 is CASSPTGTSGQETQYF. Here the CDR3 DNA reads TGTGCCAGCAGCCCTACCGGGACTAGCGGTCAAGAGACCCAGTACTTC.

V and J are TRBV28 and TRBJ1-6, with D unresolved. Germline lookup yields CDR1 MDHEN and CDR2 SYDVKM. This CDR3 spans 15 amino acids. Trimming removed 7 bases from V and 5 bases from J, with 15 bases in between. CDR3 sequence: CASTTSQLNNSPLHF. In DNA, the CDR3 is TGTGCCAGCACCACCAGCCAGTTGAATAATTCACCCCTCCACTTT.

This chain connects TRBV11-2 to TRBJ2-5; D gene uncertain. The CDR3 is made up of 15 amino acids. CDR1 is SGHAT and CDR2 is FQNNGV in the germline V gene. The V and J ends lost 1 base and 2 bases respectively, with 11 bases between them. DNA of the CDR3: TGTGCCAGCAGCTTAGCGCGACGTTATCAAGAGACCCAGTACTTC. Its translation: CASSLARRYQETQYF.

This clonotype was detected many times. This rearrangement joins TRBV7-8 to TRBJ2-1; D is possibly TRBD1 (6 bases). Trimming left V 1 base short and J 7 bases short, with 23 bases between. The CDR3 totals 18 residues. Germline V gives CDR1 SGHVS, CDR2 FQNEAQ. CDR3 sequence: CASSLDRAGELRRNEQFF. DNA of the CDR3: TGTGCCAGCAGCTTAGATCGGGCAGGGGAGTTGAGGAGGAATGAGCAGTTCTTC. The full variable domain, its missing parts supplied by reference TRBV7-8 and TRBJ2-1, is GAGVSQSPRYKVAKRGQDVALRCDPISGHVSLFWYQQALGQGPEFLTYFQNEAQLDKSGLPSDRFFAERPEGSVSTLKIQRTQQEDSAVYLCASSLDRAGELRRNEQFFGPGTRLTVL.

Ten or more counts support this clonotype. The V gene is TRBV18, the J gene TRBJ2-5; D is perhaps TRBD2 (6 bases). This CDR3 region has 16 residues. Germline V lookup: CDR1 KGHSH, CDR2 LQKENI. Trimming took off 1 base at V and 0 bases at J, with 12 bases between the two ends. CDR3 sequence (DNA): TGTGCCAGCTCACCACTAGCGGAGCTGTACCAAGAGACCCAGTACTTC. Amino acids: CASSPLAELYQETQYF.

In its sample, this clonotype was seen many times. The rearrangement joins TRBV24-1 to TRBJ2-7; D possibly corresponds to TRBD1 (6 bases). Germline V gene lookup returns CDR1 KGHDR and CDR2 SFDVKD. CDR3 length: 15 amino acids. The V and J ends lost 9 bases and 5 bases respectively, with 22 bases between them. CDR3 DNA: TGTGCCACCGGATCCTCTCAGGGGCGATTCCACGAGCAGTACTTC. It yields the protein CATGSSQGRFHEQYF.

This clonotype occurred many times. The chain is built from TRBV10-3 and TRBJ2-1; tentatively, D is TRBD1 (6 bases). Looked up from germline, CDR1 is ENHRY and CDR2 is SYGVKD. The V and J ends lost 10 bases and 9 bases respectively, with 19 bases between them. The CDR3 spans 13 residues. CDR3 loop: CATGAGRQGEQFF. CDR3 nucleotide sequence: TGTGCCACAGGGGCGGGCCGTCAGGGTGAGCAGTTCTTC.

This clonotype has a count of ten or more. The chain recombines TRBV20-1 with TRBJ2-7; possible D gene TRBD1, 5 bases. Per the germline V gene, CDR1 is DFQATT and CDR2 is SNEGSKA (reference sequence). Between the trimmed V and J ends, which lost 5 bases and 5 bases, there was a span of 13 bases. This CDR3 has 12 residues. The CDR3 loop reads CSAAPGSHEQYF. The CDR3 coding sequence is TGCAGTGCTGCTCCAGGGTCCCACGAGCAGTACTTC.

This clonotype has at least ten counts. This CDR3 reads CATSDSGTGANVLTF. The CDR3 bases are TGTGCCACCAGTGATTCTGGCACTGGGGCCAACGTCCTGACTTTC. The chain is built from TRBV24-1 and TRBJ2-6; no firm D call. The CDR3 runs 15 residues. V gave up 2 bases and J gave up 2 bases, with 6 bases separating them. CDR1 is KGHDR and CDR2 is SFDVKD in the germline V gene.

The chain couples TRBV6-2 or TRBV6-3 to TRBJ1-5; D gene unclear. The germline gives CDR1 MNHEY, CDR2 SVGEGT. Trimming pared 4 bases from V and 4 bases from J, leaving 8 bases between. This CDR3 spans 13 amino acids. CDR3 DNA: TGTGCCAGCAGTTCTTCCTCTAATCAGCCCCAGCATTTT. Its translation: CASSSSSNQPQHF.

This clonotype was counted many times. The V gene is TRBV29-1, the J gene TRBJ1-2; 10 nucleotides line up with TRBD1. Per germline, CDR1 SQVTM and CDR2 ANQGSEA. V dropped 7 bases and J dropped 5; count of bases not matched to a gene: 7. The CDR3 is 13 residues long. This CDR3 reads CSAETGGFYGYTF. In DNA, the CDR3 is TGCAGCGCCGAGACAGGGGGCTTTTATGGCTACACCTTC.

This clonotype was seen at least ten times. V usage is TRBV20-1 and J usage is TRBJ2-1; D remains unclear. Trimming stripped 3 bases from V and 1 base from J, with 4 bases between. Germline CDR1 and CDR2: DFQATT and SNEGSKA (reference sequence). The CDR3 runs to 12 residues. The CDR3 loop reads CSASGSYNEQFF. The DNA of the CDR3 is TGCAGTGCTAGTGGGTCCTACAATGAGCAGTTCTTC.

This clonotype appeared many times. The V gene is TRBV7-8, the J gene TRBJ1-5; the D gene is possibly TRBD1 (5 bases). V was pared by 2 bases and J by 1 base, with 9 bases between. Germline lookup yields CDR1 SGHVS and CDR2 FQNEAQ. CDR3 size: 15 residues. CDR3 in amino acids: CASSLRDPSNQPQHF. DNA for the CDR3: TGTGCCAGCAGCTTAAGGGACCCGAGCAATCAGCCCCAGCATTTT.

This clonotype has a handful of counts. CDR3 residues: CASSPLAGETQYF. The CDR3, as DNA: TGTGCCAGCAGCCCCTTAGCGGGAGAGACCCAGTACTTC. This sequence joins TRBV3-1 and TRBJ2-5; 7 positions match TRBD2. Losses at the gene ends were 4 bases for V and 4 bases for J; bases not matched to a gene: 3. Germline lookup yields CDR1 LGHDT and CDR2 YNNKEL (reference sequence). This CDR3 comprises 13 residues.